The source of this T cell receptor beta chain is a study of T-cell reconstitution after alpha-beta-depleted transplantation in children. Trimming left V 4 bases short and J 4 bases short, with 20 bases between. CDR3 length: 16 amino acids. Germline loops: CDR1 DFQATT, CDR2 SNEGSKA (reference sequence). It was with unique molecular identifiers that the TCRbeta library was prepared. TCRdb redid the calling of the PCR reads with MiXCR, one entry per CDR3 protein. The profile shows about 400,000 distinct CDR3 sequences, over 20% of them singletons. Sequencing was performed on PBMCs from the stem cell graft donor, taken from the stem cell graft. The sequence derives from a human donor who donated a stem cell graft to a child with acute myeloid leukemia. The chain links TRBV20-1 to TRBJ2-1; D is perhaps TRBD2 (6 bases). CDR3 sequence (DNA): TGCAGTGCTATAAGAGGGACTCTTGGCCCATACAATGAGCAGTTCTTC. This codes for CSAIRGTLGPYNEQFF.